The 32 T cell receptor beta chains below all came from one sample that was sequenced in a study. Each CDR3 protein is one row after TCRdb ran MiXCR on the 5' RACE reads. This repertoire shows 50,000 to 60,000 distinct CDR3 sequences, roughly 20% found once; its top ten account for under 3.5%. Cells sorted as Tregs were CD4+, CD25+ and CD127-/low. The sequencing sample was made of tumor-infiltrating Tregs sorted from the breast tumor. The source is a female donor with breast cancer.

This clonotype was counted only a few times. The chain employs TRBV11-2 and TRBJ2-6; D unclear. This CDR3 spans 16 amino acids. Germline V gene sequence: CDR1 SGHAT, CDR2 FQNNGV. The V end lost 5 bases, the J end lost 0 bases, and 11 bases lay between the germline ends. The CDR3 protein is CASSPPFFSGANVLTF. The CDR3 DNA sequence: TGTGCCAGCAGCCCTCCCTTTTTCTCTGGGGCCAACGTCCTGACTTTC.

The rearrangement uses TRBV5-1 and TRBJ2-5, with 8 bases matching TRBD2. CDR1 SGHRS and CDR2 YFSETQ come from the germline V gene. This CDR3 contains 19 residues. The junction had 13 bases not matched to a gene; V was cut back by 0 bases and J by 0 bases. The CDR3 loop is CASSLGNAGGRSYQETQYF. CDR3 nucleotide sequence: TGCGCCAGCAGCTTGGGGAACGCGGGAGGCCGATCGTACCAAGAGACCCAGTACTTC.

This clonotype was picked up a small number of times. The chain couples TRBV5-1 to TRBJ2-1; no firm D call. This CDR3 has 13 residues. In germline, CDR1 is SGHRS, CDR2 YFSETQ. The ends were cut back, 0 bases at V and 8 bases at J, with 9 bases in the middle. This CDR3 is CASSLGPQDEQFF. DNA of the CDR3: TGCGCCAGCAGCTTGGGACCTCAGGATGAGCAGTTCTTC.

V and J are TRBV6-5 and TRBJ2-5; the D is unclear. Trimming took off 7 bases at V and 5 bases at J, with 14 bases between the two ends. The CDR3 is 13 amino acids. Per germline, CDR1 MNHEY and CDR2 SVGAGI. In DNA form, the CDR3 reads TGTGCCAGCATAGGTCAAGTCGGGGAGACCCAGTACTTC. Translation: CASIGQVGETQYF.

This rearrangement joins TRBV4-1 to TRBJ2-7; 7 positions agree with TRBD2. The V and J ends lost 4 bases and 2 bases, in that order; junction bases with no gene match: 8. The length of the CDR3 is 15 residues. The germline V gene has CDR1 MGHRA and CDR2 YSYEKL. The CDR3 sequence: CASSRSPGGPYEQYF. The CDR3 region has the DNA TGCGCCAGCAGCCGAAGCCCGGGAGGCCCCTACGAGCAGTACTTC.

This clonotype appeared many times. The chain combines TRBV12-3 or TRBV12-4 with TRBJ1-5; no firm D call. This CDR3 is 15 amino acids long. Between the trimmed V and J ends, which lost 7 bases and 2 bases, there was a span of 15 bases. CDR3 region: CASIPGFGGNQPQHF. CDR3 nucleotides: TGTGCCAGCATACCGGGATTTGGGGGCAATCAGCCCCAGCATTTT.

Turning to this clonotype: A clone one base away is much larger, so this may be a read error. The chain carries TRBV5-1 and TRBJ1-1; the D is unclear. The CDR3 is 14 amino acids. Germline-derived CDR1 and CDR2 are SGHRS and YFSETQ. For the CDR3, the DNA is TGCGCCAGCAGCTACGCAGATTACGCTCTGGAAGCTTCCTTT. Amino acid sequence: CASSYADYALEASF.

As for this clonotype: A read error is possible here, since a much larger clone lies one base away. V gene TRBV14 combines with J gene TRBJ1-6; weak D call: TRBD1 (5 bases). This CDR3 spans 16 amino acids. Per the germline V gene, CDR1 is SGHDN and CDR2 is FVKESK. V lost 0 bases and J lost 8, with 14 bases in between. The CDR3, as DNA: TGTGCCAGCAGCCAAGATGTGGGGACGGGTGATTCACCCCTCCACTTT. This codes for CASSQDVGTGDSPLHF.

The chain is built from TRBV20-1 and TRBJ2-7, with D tentatively TRBD2 (5 bases). CDR3 length equals 14 residues. V shed 2 bases and J shed 0 bases, with 11 bases lying between them. Germline loops: CDR1 DFQATT, CDR2 SNEGSKA (reference sequence). CDR3 sequence (DNA): TGCAGTGCTAGACGACCGGGAACCTCCTACGAGCAGTACTTC. Its protein product is CSARRPGTSYEQYF.

The gene calls are TRBV9 and TRBJ1-2; TRBD1 is a possible D gene (6 bases). Germline CDR1 is SGDLS and CDR2 is YYNGEE. The CDR3 runs to 15 residues. With 4 bases removed from V and 4 bases from J, the gap between germline ends came to 17 bases. The CDR3 sequence: CASSPNLQGPYGYTF. The CDR3 nucleotides read TGTGCCAGCAGCCCAAACTTACAGGGACCCTATGGCTACACCTTC. The full variable domain, in which reference TRBV9 and TRBJ1-2 provide the parts outside the CDR3, is DSGVTQTPKHLITATGQRVTLRCSPRSGDLSVYWYQQSLDQGLQFLIQYYNGEERAKGNILERFSAQQFPDLHSELNLSSLELGDSALYFCASSPNLQGPYGYTFGSGTRLTVV.

This clonotype was seen only a few times. The chain uses TRBV5-1 and TRBJ1-2; D is ambiguous. Per germline, CDR1 SGHRS and CDR2 YFSETQ. The CDR3 loop spans 16 amino acids. Trimming stripped 0 bases from V and 0 bases from J, with 12 bases between. CDR3 residues: CASSLGPEGANYGYTF. Here the CDR3 DNA reads TGCGCCAGCAGCTTGGGCCCGGAAGGAGCTAACTATGGCTACACCTTC.

In its sample, this clonotype was seen a few times. The V call is TRBV12-3 or TRBV12-4, the J call TRBJ1-5; a weak D match, TRBD1 (6 bases). CDR3 length equals 15 residues. V dropped 3 bases and J dropped 3 bases, with 12 bases sitting between them. The CDR3 nucleotides read TGTGCCAGCAGTTTGGGGGGACAAAACAATCAGCCCCAGCATTTT. Amino acids: CASSLGGQNNQPQHF.

The sample holds many counts of this clonotype. This sequence joins TRBV5-1 and TRBJ1-3; D possibly corresponds to TRBD1 (5 bases). This CDR3 region has 13 residues. V shed 4 bases and J shed 6 bases, with 11 bases lying between them. Per germline, CDR1 SGHRS and CDR2 YFSETQ. In nucleotides, the CDR3 is TGCGCCAGCAGCCCGGGACTTATAAACACCATATATTTT. Translation: CASSPGLINTIYF.

This clonotype was observed a handful of times. This sequence joins TRBV6-6 and TRBJ2-5, with D maybe TRBD1 (5 bases). CDR1 and CDR2 from the germline V gene are MNHNY and SVGAGI (reference sequence). This CDR3 is 12 amino acids long. V gave up 5 bases and J gave up 6 bases, with 10 bases separating them. The CDR3 sequence: CASSRGMKTQYF. CDR3 bases: TGTGCCAGCAGTAGGGGTATGAAGACCCAGTACTTC.

J is TRBJ2-2 and V is TRBV7-2; 11 bases are shared with TRBD2. The length of the CDR3 is 16 residues. Germline-derived CDR1 and CDR2 are SGHTA and FQGNSA. The V gene end was trimmed by 3 bases and the J gene end by 8 bases; junction bases not matched to a gene: 8. The DNA for the CDR3 is TGTGCCAGCAGCTTGACTAGCGGGAAGGCCACGGGGGAGCTGTTTTTT. Translated, it gives CASSLTSGKATGELFF. Full variable domain (remainder filled in from reference TRBV7-2 and TRBJ2-2): GAGVSQSPSNKVTEKGKDVELRCDPISGHTALYWYRQSLGQGLEFLIYFQGNSAPDKSGLPSDRFSAERTGGSVSTLTIQRTQQEDSAVYLCASSLTSGKATGELFFGEGSRLTVL.

In regard to this clonotype: One end of the junction is discordant with germline, which a read error may explain. The chain combines TRBV20-1 with TRBJ2-3; TRBD1 matches at 7 bases. The CDR3 has 14 amino acids. The germline V gene encodes CDR1 DFQATT and CDR2 SNEGSKA (reference sequence). CDR3 residues: CSARDRKGTDTQYF. The CDR3 bases are TGCAGTGCTAGGGACAGGAAGGGCACAGATACGCAGTACTTT.

The gene calls are TRBV29-1 and TRBJ1-1, with 7 positions matching TRBD1. With V trimmed by 1 base and J by 5 bases, 7 bases remained unmatched. Germline V CDR1 and CDR2: SQVTM, ANQGSEA. The CDR3 is 14 residues long. The CDR3 DNA sequence: TGCAGCGTTGAAGGCCGACAGGGAAAAACTGAAGCTTTCTTT. Translating it yields CSVEGRQGKTEAFF.

This rearrangement joins TRBV7-9 to TRBJ1-4; D is uncertain. Germline CDR1 reads SEHNR; CDR2 reads FQNEAQ (reference sequence). Deletions cut 5 bases from V and 9 bases from J, with 16 bases between. CDR3 length: 14 amino acids. The CDR3: CASSDPTPPQKLFF. The CDR3 DNA follows: TGTGCCAGCAGCGACCCTACCCCCCCTCAAAAACTGTTTTTT.

This clonotype was counted at least ten times. DNA for the CDR3: TGTGCCAGCAGTTTCCAGGGGCCGAGCTCCTATAATTCACCCCTCCACTTT. Its translation is CASSFQGPSSYNSPLHF. V and J are TRBV6-5 and TRBJ1-6; perhaps TRBD1 as D (6 bases). Looked up from germline, CDR1 is MNHEY and CDR2 is SVGAGI. Trimming stripped 4 bases from V and 0 bases from J, with 13 bases between. CDR3 length: 17 residues.

The table lists this clonotype with a few counts. The chain couples TRBV10-3 to TRBJ2-3, with 10 bases that match TRBD2. The CDR3 consists of 16 residues. Germline trimming cut 6 bases from V and 0 bases from J; bases unmatched to any gene: 6. Germline CDR1 ENHRY, CDR2 SYGVKD. The CDR3 loop reads CAIRTTSGASTDTQYF. The CDR3 DNA reads as TGTGCCATCAGGACCACTAGCGGGGCTAGCACAGATACGCAGTATTTT.

This clonotype has a handful of counts. The chain couples TRBV12-3 or TRBV12-4 to TRBJ2-1, with unresolved D. The CDR3 is 15 amino acids. The V end lost 3 bases, the J end lost 4 bases, and 13 bases lay between the germline ends. The DNA of the CDR3 is TGTGCCAGCAGTTTTGGAGCCGGCTCATACAATGAGCAGTTCTTC. This codes for CASSFGAGSYNEQFF.

This clonotype has just a few counts. The rearrangement uses TRBV7-9 and TRBJ1-5, with D unresolved. Per germline, CDR1 SEHNR and CDR2 FQNEAQ (reference sequence). The CDR3 is made up of 14 amino acids. The V end lost 5 bases, the J end lost 3 bases, and 11 bases lay between the germline ends. CDR3 in amino acids: CASSPRDPNQPQHF. The CDR3 DNA is TGTGCCAGCAGCCCCCGGGATCCCAATCAGCCCCAGCATTTT.

This clonotype has a handful of counts. This sequence joins TRBV7-3 and TRBJ2-3, with D possibly TRBD2 on 5 matching bases. Per germline, CDR1 SGHTA and CDR2 FQGTGA. CDR3 length: 15 amino acids. The V and J ends lost 5 bases and 0 bases respectively, with 12 bases between them. The CDR3 sequence is CASSPARGSTDTQYF. CDR3 bases: TGTGCCAGCAGCCCGGCTAGAGGGAGCACAGATACGCAGTATTTT.

The chain has TRBV2 and TRBJ1-1; 10 nucleotides line up with TRBD1. The V gene's germline CDR1 is SNHLY and CDR2 FYNNEI. The V and J ends lost 7 bases and 1 base, in that order; junction bases with no gene match: 6. The CDR3 is made up of 15 amino acids. The CDR3, as DNA: TGTGCCAGCAACAAAAGGGACAGGGGGAACACTGAAGCTTTCTTT. This translates into CASNKRDRGNTEAFF.

This clonotype was counted at least ten times. The J gene is TRBJ2-5, the V gene TRBV6-2 or TRBV6-3, with D perhaps TRBD1 (6 bases). V was cut by 2 bases and J by 5 bases, with 15 bases left in between. In germline, CDR1 is MNHEY, CDR2 SVGEGT. The CDR3 loop spans 15 amino acids. CDR3 protein: CASSYGTTQGETQYF. CDR3 coding DNA: TGTGCCAGCAGTTACGGAACTACCCAGGGGGAGACCCAGTACTTC.

The gene calls are TRBV6-6 and TRBJ2-1; 8 bases fit TRBD2. V lost 6 bases, J lost 6 bases, and 10 bases stayed unmatched. Per the germline V gene, CDR1 is MNHNY and CDR2 is SVGAGI (reference sequence). The CDR3 consists of 15 residues. This CDR3 is CASSYRSGNANEQFF. CDR3 nucleotide sequence: TGTGCCAGCAGCTACCGTAGCGGGAACGCCAATGAGCAGTTCTTC.

Notes on this clonotype: The missing conserved phenylalanine or tryptophan at the end of this CDR3 makes a read error likely. V usage is TRBV4-1 and J usage is TRBJ1-1; 8 bases agree with TRBD1. The CDR3 consists of 18 residues. The germline V gene has CDR1 MGHRA and CDR2 YSYEKL. Unmatched junction bases numbered 15, after V lost 2 bases and J lost 4 bases. CDR3 region: CASSQLKYDRGIVTEAFL. CDR3 in DNA: TGCGCCAGCAGCCAACTGAAGTACGACAGGGGCATCGTCACTGAAGCTTTCTTA.

This clonotype was observed many times. The gene calls are TRBV9 and TRBJ1-2; 8 bases are a match to TRBD1. The ends lost 4 bases at V and 4 bases at J; junction bases unmatched: 9. The CDR3 extends over 15 amino acids. Germline loops: CDR1 SGDLS, CDR2 YYNGEE. The CDR3 sequence is CASSQSWTGIYGYTF. CDR3 bases: TGTGCCAGCAGCCAATCCTGGACAGGGATCTATGGCTACACCTTC.

This clonotype was observed a handful of times. CDR3 loop: CASSLARVRTDTQYF. The CDR3 DNA sequence: TGTGCCAGCAGCTTAGCCAGGGTACGCACAGATACGCAGTATTTT. The gene calls are TRBV7-6 and TRBJ2-3, with D possibly TRBD1 on 5 matching bases. CDR3 size: 15 residues. Trimming removed 0 bases at V and 1 base at J, with 8 bases between. The V gene's germline CDR1 is SGHVS and CDR2 FNYEAQ. Using reference TRBV7-6 and TRBJ2-3 for the parts outside the CDR3, the full variable domain is GAGVSQSPRYKVTKRGQDVALRCDPISGHVSLYWYRQALGQGPEFLTYFNYEAQQDKSGLPNDRFSAERPEGSISTLTIQRTEQRDSAMYRCASSLARVRTDTQYFGPGTRLTVL.

A few counts support this clonotype. V usage is TRBV3-1 and J usage is TRBJ1-2, with 8 nucleotides matching TRBD1. CDR3 length equals 15 residues. The V gene's germline CDR1 is LGHDT and CDR2 YNNKEL (reference sequence). V lost 0 bases, J lost 7 bases, and 7 bases stayed unmatched. CDR3 nucleotides: TGTGCCAGCAGCCAAGATAGCAGGGGGCCTGGTGGCTACACCTTC. It specifies CASSQDSRGPGGYTF.

This clonotype was picked up many times. This chain connects TRBV5-1 to TRBJ2-4, with 7 bases matching TRBD1. Germline V lookup: CDR1 SGHRS, CDR2 YFSETQ. Germline trimming cut 4 bases from V and 2 bases from J; bases unmatched to any gene: 9. The CDR3 is 16 amino acids. This CDR3 is CASSDDRDRPKNIQYF. CDR3 DNA sequence: TGCGCCAGCAGCGATGACAGGGATCGACCCAAAAACATTCAGTACTTC.

Here the CDR3 DNA reads TGCAGTGTTACCGGGACTAAGGGGGAGACCCAGTACTTC. Translation: CSVTGTKGETQYF. The genes are TRBV20-1 and TRBJ2-5; 7 bases match TRBD2. CDR3 length: 13 residues. V was pared by 7 bases and J by 5 bases, with 10 bases of the junction left unmatched. Looked up from germline, CDR1 is DFQATT and CDR2 is SNEGSKA (reference sequence).